This T cell receptor (beta chain) was sequenced during a study of T cell responses to AZD1222 COVID-19 vaccine. There are 15 residues in the CDR3. Clones were read by immunoSEQ multiplex PCR, and TCRdb kept only the in-frame ones, dropping some. The data hold almost 55,000 clones, with roughly four fifths observed a single time. The gene calls are TRBV21-1 and TRBJ2-4; the D call of TRBD2 is as the table states it, not checked on the DNA. TRBV21-1 is classified as a pseudogene. This specimen consisted of peripheral blood, obtained on day 0 of AZD1222 vaccination. The receptor's source is an adult in good health. The CDR3 sequence: CASSTGEGDKNIQYF. The DNA of the CDR3 is TGTGCCAGCAGCACGGGGGAGGGCGACAAAAACATTCAGTACTTC.